The text below deals with one TCR beta chain. Antigen: not known. These data come from a study of cytomegalovirus exposure and HLA in healthy donors. Study outcomes and limitations: The study flagged roughly 150 TCR beta chains as cytomegalovirus-associated. Associated with HLA alleles at 0.05 false discovery rate in a later analysis were around 17,000 TCR beta sequences.

The PCR employed 60 Vbeta primers together with 13 Jbeta primers. Produced via immunoSEQ multiplex PCR; TCRdb's table is partial and in-frame only. The top ten clones hold around 5% of a sample with roughly 88,000 clones, about three quarters of them seen once. Trimming removed 2 bases at V and 4 bases at J, with 9 bases between. CDR1 is WNHNN, CDR2 SYGVQD, per germline (reference sequence). The CDR3 loop spans 13 amino acids. The V call is TRBV10-1, the J call TRBJ2-7, with D perhaps TRBD2 (6 bases). This sequence was found in a man aged 30 to 45 in good health and CMV-seropositive. The source material was PBMCs. This CDR3 reads CASSEPEGYEQYV. The CDR3 region has the DNA TGCGCCAGCAGTGAGCCGGAGGGGTACGAGCAGTACGTC.